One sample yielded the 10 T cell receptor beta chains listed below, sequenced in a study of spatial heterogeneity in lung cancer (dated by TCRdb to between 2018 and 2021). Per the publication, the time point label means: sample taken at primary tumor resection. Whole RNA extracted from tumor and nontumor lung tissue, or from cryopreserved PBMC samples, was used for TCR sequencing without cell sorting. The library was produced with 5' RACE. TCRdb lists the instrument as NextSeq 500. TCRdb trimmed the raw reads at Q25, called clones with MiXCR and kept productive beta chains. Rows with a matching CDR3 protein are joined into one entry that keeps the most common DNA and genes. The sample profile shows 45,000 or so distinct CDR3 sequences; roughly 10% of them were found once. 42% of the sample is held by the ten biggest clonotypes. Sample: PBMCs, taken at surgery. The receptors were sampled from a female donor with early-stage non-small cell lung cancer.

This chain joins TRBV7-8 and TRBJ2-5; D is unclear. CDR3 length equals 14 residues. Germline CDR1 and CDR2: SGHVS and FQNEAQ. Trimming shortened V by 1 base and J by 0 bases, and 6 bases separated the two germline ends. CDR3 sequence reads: CASSLVRNQETQYF. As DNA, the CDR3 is TGTGCCAGCAGCTTAGTTCGGAACCAAGAGACCCAGTACTTC.

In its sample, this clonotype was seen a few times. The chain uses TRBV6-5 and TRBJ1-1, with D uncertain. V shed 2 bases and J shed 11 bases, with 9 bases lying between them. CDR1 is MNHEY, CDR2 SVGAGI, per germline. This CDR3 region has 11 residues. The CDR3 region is CASSYPPVAFF. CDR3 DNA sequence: TGTGCCAGCAGTTACCCCCCCGTGGCTTTCTTT.

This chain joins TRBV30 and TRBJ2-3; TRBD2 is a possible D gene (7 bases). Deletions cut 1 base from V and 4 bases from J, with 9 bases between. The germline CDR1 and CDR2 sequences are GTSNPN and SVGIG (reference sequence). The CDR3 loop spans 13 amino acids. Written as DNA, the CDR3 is TGTGCCTGGAGTGCGGGGGGCCCAGATACGCAGTATTTT. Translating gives CAWSAGGPDTQYF.

Written as DNA, the CDR3 is TGCAGTGCTAGTAAGGCAGAAACTTACAATGAGCAGTTCTTC. Translation: CSASKAETYNEQFF. The rearrangement links TRBV20-1 to TRBJ2-1, with no clear D. The CDR3 extends over 14 amino acids. Trimming removed 3 bases at V and 4 bases at J, with 13 bases between. Germline V lookup: CDR1 DFQATT, CDR2 SNEGSKA (reference sequence).

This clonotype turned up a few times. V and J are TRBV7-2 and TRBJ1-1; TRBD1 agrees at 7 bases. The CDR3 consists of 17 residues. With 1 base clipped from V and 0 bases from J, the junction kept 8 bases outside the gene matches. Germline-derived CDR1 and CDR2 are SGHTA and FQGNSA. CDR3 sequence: CASSLGGQAFMNTEAFF. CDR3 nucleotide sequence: TGTGCCAGCAGCTTAGGAGGACAGGCTTTCATGAACACTGAAGCTTTCTTT.

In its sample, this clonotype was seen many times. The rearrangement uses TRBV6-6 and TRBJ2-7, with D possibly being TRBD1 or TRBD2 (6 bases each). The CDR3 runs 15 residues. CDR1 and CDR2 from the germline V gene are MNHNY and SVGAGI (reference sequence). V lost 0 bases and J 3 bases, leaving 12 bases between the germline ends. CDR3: CASSYSGGDLYEQYF. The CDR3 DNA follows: TGTGCCAGCAGTTACTCGGGGGGCGACCTCTACGAGCAGTACTTC.

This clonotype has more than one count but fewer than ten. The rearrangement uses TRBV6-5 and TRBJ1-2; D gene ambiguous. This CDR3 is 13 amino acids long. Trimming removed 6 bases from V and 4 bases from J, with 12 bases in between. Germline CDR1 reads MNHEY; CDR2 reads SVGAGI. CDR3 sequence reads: CASRPGPRYGYTF. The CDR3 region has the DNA TGTGCCAGCAGGCCCGGGCCGCGCTATGGCTACACCTTC.

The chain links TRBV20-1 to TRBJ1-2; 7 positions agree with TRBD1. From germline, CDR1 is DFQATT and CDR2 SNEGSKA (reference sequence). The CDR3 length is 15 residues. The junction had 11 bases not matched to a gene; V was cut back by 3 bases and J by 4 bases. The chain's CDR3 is CSASWDIQGGYGYTF. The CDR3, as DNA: TGCAGTGCTAGCTGGGACATCCAGGGGGGCTATGGCTACACCTTC.

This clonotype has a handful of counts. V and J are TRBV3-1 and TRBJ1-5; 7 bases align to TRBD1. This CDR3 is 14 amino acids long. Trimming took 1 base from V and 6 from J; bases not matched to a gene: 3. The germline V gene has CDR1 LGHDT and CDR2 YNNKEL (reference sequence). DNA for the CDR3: TGTGCCAGCAGCCAAGGAGGGGGCGTTCAGCCCCAGCATTTT. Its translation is CASSQGGGVQPQHF.

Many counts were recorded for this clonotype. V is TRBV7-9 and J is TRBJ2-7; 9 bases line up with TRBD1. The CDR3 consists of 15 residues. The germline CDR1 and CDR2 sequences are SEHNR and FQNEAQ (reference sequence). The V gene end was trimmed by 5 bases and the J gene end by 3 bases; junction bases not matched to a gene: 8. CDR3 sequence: CASSPPGQGDYEQYF. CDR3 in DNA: TGTGCCAGCAGCCCCCCGGGACAGGGAGACTACGAGCAGTACTTC. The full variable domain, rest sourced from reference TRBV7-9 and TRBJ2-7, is DTGVSQNPRHKITKRGQNVTFRCDPISEHNRLYWYRQTLGQGPEFLTYFQNEAQLEKSRLLSDRFSAERPKGSFSTLEIQRTEQGDSAMYLCASSPPGQGDYEQYFGPGTRLTVT.